This is a list of T cell receptor beta chains from one sample in a study of early T cells in non-severe SARS-CoV-2 infection. TCRdb used MiXCR to reprocess the 5' RACE reads, holding one entry per CDR3 protein. The repertoire holds tens of thousands of distinct CDR3 sequences, with around 6% as singletons. Sequences were obtained from whole blood. Receptors originate from an adult who was a healthcare worker with PCR-confirmed SARS-CoV-2 infection or an uninfected control (not recorded which). CDR3s include the opening cysteine and the closing phenylalanine or tryptophan. The order of the fields is J gene, V gene, D gene, clone size, CDR3 protein, CDR3 DNA. D genes are given only for firm matches. Clone sizes are given selectively: once, few, many, or a class where the clone is expanded.

TRBJ1-1 TRBV12-2 NA few CASRFPEGGNTEAFF TGTGCAAGTCGCTTCCCGGAGGGGGGGAACACTGAAGCTTTCTTT
TRBJ1-2 TRBV13 NA many CASRMAHKTFDGYTF TGTGCCAGCAGGATGGCCCATAAGACTTTCGATGGCTACACCTTC
TRBJ1-1 TRBV4-2 TRBD1 NA CASSQVKTGVNTNTEAFF TGTGCCAGCAGCCAAGTTAAGACAGGGGTAAATACGAACACTGAAGCTTTCTTT
TRBJ1-1 TRBV20-1 NA many CSASDPYKGVGAFF TGCAGTGCTAGTGATCCTTACAAGGGGGTTGGGGCTTTCTTT
TRBJ1-1 TRBV3-1 NA few CASSTTSKTEAFF TGTGCCAGCAGCACAACTTCCAAGACTGAAGCTTTCTTT
TRBJ2-7 TRBV30 NA many CAGGREPYEQYF TGTGCCGGGGGGCGAGAACCCTACGAGCAGTACTTC
TRBJ2-5 TRBV14 NA many CASSQWTIQETQYF TGTGCCAGCAGCCAATGGACTATCCAAGAGACCCAGTACTTC
TRBJ2-1 TRBV11-2 TRBD2 NA CASSLRASGSVENNEQFF TGTGCCAGCAGCTTACGTGCTAGCGGGTCCGTGGAGAACAATGAGCAGTTCTTC
TRBJ2-7 TRBV7-2 NA NA CASSSAGPGWEQYF TGTGCCAGCAGCTCGGCGGGGCCAGGGTGGGAGCAGTACTTC
TRBJ2-3 TRBV29-1 NA NA CSVNGDAQYF TGCAGCGTAAATGGGGATGCGCAGTATTTT
TRBJ2-5 TRBV5-5 NA few CASSSRGSTPGTQYF TGTGCCAGCAGCTCTCGGGGGTCCACCCCGGGGACCCAGTACTTC
TRBJ2-1 TRBV6-6 TRBD2 NA CASSYRTPSGGAYNEQFF TGTGCCAGCAGTTACCGAACCCCTAGCGGGGGGGCTTACAATGAGCAGTTCTTC
TRBJ1-2 TRBV2 TRBD1 many CASTNMRTGDGYTF TGTGCCAGCACAAACATGCGGACAGGGGATGGCTACACCTTC
TRBJ2-2 TRBV28 NA few CASSPSTATGELFF TGTGCCAGCAGTCCATCGACCGCCACCGGGGAGCTGTTTTTT
TRBJ2-3 TRBV2 TRBD1 NA CASGDRGTDTQYF TGTGCCAGCGGGGACAGGGGTACAGATACGCAGTATTTT
TRBJ2-6 TRBV29-1 NA many CSVETDLGSGANVLTF TGCAGCGTTGAGACAGACCTTGGGTCTGGGGCCAACGTCCTGACTTTC
TRBJ2-4 TRBV30 TRBD2 once CAWKAGGPKNIQYF TGTGCCTGGAAAGCGGGAGGACCCAAAAACATTCAGTACTTC
TRBJ2-3 TRBV12-3/TRBV12-4 TRBD1 many CASSRDRGTDTQYF TGTGCCAGCAGCAGGGACAGGGGCACAGATACGCAGTATTTT
TRBJ1-2 TRBV25-1 TRBD1 NA CASSVTGGRGYTF TGTGCCAGCAGTGTGACAGGGGGCCGTGGCTACACCTTC
TRBJ2-1 TRBV6-6 TRBD2 NA CASSEAVGLGPNEQFF TGTGCCAGCAGTGAGGCAGTGGGACTAGGCCCTAATGAGCAGTTCTTC
TRBJ2-5 TRBV20-1 NA many CSARVPGEETQYF TGCAGTGCTAGAGTCCCCGGAGAAGAGACCCAGTACTTC
TRBJ2-7 TRBV4-3 TRBD2 many CASSQSLGTSGTYEQYF TGCGCCAGCAGCCAGTCCCTAGGGACTAGCGGAACCTACGAGCAGTACTTC
TRBJ1-1 TRBV5-1 TRBD1 many CASHGQGGTEAFF TGCGCCAGCCACGGACAGGGGGGCACTGAAGCTTTCTTT
TRBJ2-3 TRBV5-1 TRBD1 many CASSTSGTGGTDTQYF TGCGCCAGCAGCACAAGCGGGACAGGGGGAACAGATACGCAGTATTTT
TRBJ2-1 TRBV9 TRBD2 many CASSVGSRGGVNEQFF TGTGCCAGCAGCGTAGGGTCACGCGGGGGGGTAAATGAGCAGTTCTTC
TRBJ2-5 TRBV20-1 NA medium-sized CSARGLSLQETQYF TGCAGTGCTAGGGGGCTAAGCCTACAAGAGACCCAGTACTTC
TRBJ2-3 TRBV6-6 TRBD2 NA CASSLPELSGGFFSTDTQYF TGTGCCAGCAGTCTCCCGGAATTGAGCGGGGGTTTTTTTAGCACAGATACGCAGTATTTT
TRBJ2-1 TRBV6-2/TRBV6-3 TRBD1 many CASSYQTGIGEQFF TGTGCCAGCAGTTATCAGACAGGGATAGGAGAGCAGTTCTTC
TRBJ2-1 TRBV6-5 NA few CATGLRGRYNEQFF TGTGCCACAGGCCTGAGGGGTCGCTACAATGAGCAGTTCTTC
TRBJ2-1 TRBV29-1 TRBD2 many CSAHSGRGSEQFF TGCAGCGCTCATAGCGGGAGGGGCAGTGAGCAGTTCTTC
TRBJ1-1 TRBV30 NA many CAWSVIGVNTEAFF TGTGCCTGGAGTGTAATAGGGGTGAACACTGAAGCTTTCTTT
TRBJ2-3 TRBV19 TRBD2 NA CASSVGGTSTDTQYF TGTGCCAGTAGTGTCGGGGGGACGAGCACAGATACGCAGTATTTT
TRBJ2-1 TRBV6-2/TRBV6-3 NA NA CASSPPGQANEQFF TGTGCCAGCAGTCCCCCCGGGCAGGCCAATGAGCAGTTCTTC
TRBJ2-5 TRBV3-1 TRBD1 many CASRSIGGRETQYF TGTGCCAGCCGCTCAATAGGGGGCCGAGAGACCCAGTACTTC
TRBJ1-1 TRBV14 NA many CASSLLTAASEAFF TGTGCCAGCAGCCTCCTCACGGCCGCCTCTGAAGCTTTCTTT
TRBJ2-5 TRBV19 NA many CASSRGISETQYF TGTGCCAGTAGTAGAGGGATTTCGGAGACCCAGTACTTC
TRBJ2-3 TRBV5-6 TRBD1 many CASSGTGGTSTDTQYF TGTGCCAGCAGCGGGACAGGGGGGACGTCCACAGATACGCAGTATTTT
TRBJ1-4 TRBV5-1 NA few CASSRQPDNEKLFF TGCGCCAGCAGCAGACAGCCGGATAATGAAAAACTGTTTTTT
TRBJ2-7 TRBV27 TRBD2 many CASTVAGGLGEQYF TGTGCCAGCACCGTAGCGGGGGGTCTCGGCGAGCAGTACTTC
TRBJ1-5 TRBV30 NA many CAWSVKSNQPQHF TGTGCCTGGAGTGTAAAAAGCAATCAGCCCCAGCATTTT
TRBJ2-7 TRBV7-9 TRBD1 many CASSSTGGGYEQYF TGTGCCAGCAGCTCGACAGGGGGCGGGTACGAGCAGTACTTC
TRBJ2-1 TRBV7-6 TRBD2 few CASSLTSGNDEQFF TGTGCCAGCAGCCTGACTAGCGGGAACGATGAGCAGTTCTTC
TRBJ2-7 TRBV4-2 NA many CASSQGRTVSSYEQYF TGTGCCAGCAGCCAAGGCCGGACAGTAAGCTCCTACGAGCAGTACTTC
TRBJ2-1 TRBV7-2 NA many CASRRDLSSYNEQFF TGTGCCAGCAGGCGGGACTTAAGCTCCTACAATGAGCAGTTCTTC
TRBJ1-1 TRBV5-1 NA NA CASKTALNTEAFF TGCGCCAGCAAGACAGCTTTGAACACTGAAGCTTTCTTT
TRBJ2-7 TRBV7-9 NA few CASSKPLPGPGEQYF TGTGCCAGCAGCAAACCACTACCGGGACCCGGCGAGCAGTACTTC
TRBJ1-5 TRBV5-5 TRBD1 many CASSWRTGFNQPQHF TGTGCCAGCAGCTGGCGGACAGGGTTCAATCAGCCCCAGCATTTT
TRBJ2-5 TRBV7-2 NA many CASIRGNLNTIFQETQYF TGTGCCAGCATTCGTGGGAACTTAAATACCATTTTCCAAGAGACCCAGTACTTC
TRBJ1-5 TRBV6-2/TRBV6-3 NA many CASSYPRQANQPQHF TGTGCCAGCAGTTACCCCCGACAGGCCAATCAGCCCCAGCATTTT
TRBJ2-7 TRBV27 NA few CASSFSLPPYEQYF TGTGCCAGCAGTTTCTCGCTACCCCCCTACGAGCAGTACTTC
TRBJ2-3 TRBV20-1 NA many CSASGVTDTQYF TGCAGTGCTAGCGGAGTCACAGATACGCAGTATTTT
TRBJ2-1 TRBV7-9 TRBD2 NA CASSYYETSGDWNNEQFF TGTGCCAGCAGCTACTACGAGACTAGCGGGGATTGGAACAATGAGCAGTTCTTC
TRBJ2-2 TRBV11-2 NA many CASSPPWEGELFF TGTGCCAGCAGCCCCCCGTGGGAGGGGGAGCTGTTTTTT